The T cell receptor beta chain described here comes from a study of tumor and adjacent non-tumor tissue in lung cancer. Study in general: The patients, some ten men and about 5 women, were roughly 30 to 80 with stage I to III disease.

The CDR3 has 14 residues. From germline, CDR1 is MNHEY and CDR2 SVGAGI. Three rounds of nested PCR, following a modified ARM-PCR protocol, produced the TCRbeta library. TCRdb reanalysed the multiplex PCR reads using MiXCR and keeps one entry per CDR3 protein. The data hold under 140,000 distinct CDR3 sequences, with roughly 84% observed a single time. No cell sorting was done before RNA was extracted from the tissue. Newly diagnosed lung cancer patients had thoracic surgery in China, August–November 2014, without prior chemotherapy. This clonotype has just one count. Its cognate antigen is unknown. The junction differs from germline at one of its ends, possibly a read error. Whole-study results and caveats: Top 100 clones took a larger repertoire share in normal lung.

The chain recombines TRBV6-5 with TRBJ1-1; D gene ambiguous. This TCR was recovered from a man aged 65 to 79 with non-small cell lung cancer. The sequencing sample was made of lung tumor tissue. CDR3 loop: CASSYSAARTVALF. Here the CDR3 DNA reads TGTGCCAGCAGTTACAGCGCCGCGAGGACTGTAGCTTTGTTT.